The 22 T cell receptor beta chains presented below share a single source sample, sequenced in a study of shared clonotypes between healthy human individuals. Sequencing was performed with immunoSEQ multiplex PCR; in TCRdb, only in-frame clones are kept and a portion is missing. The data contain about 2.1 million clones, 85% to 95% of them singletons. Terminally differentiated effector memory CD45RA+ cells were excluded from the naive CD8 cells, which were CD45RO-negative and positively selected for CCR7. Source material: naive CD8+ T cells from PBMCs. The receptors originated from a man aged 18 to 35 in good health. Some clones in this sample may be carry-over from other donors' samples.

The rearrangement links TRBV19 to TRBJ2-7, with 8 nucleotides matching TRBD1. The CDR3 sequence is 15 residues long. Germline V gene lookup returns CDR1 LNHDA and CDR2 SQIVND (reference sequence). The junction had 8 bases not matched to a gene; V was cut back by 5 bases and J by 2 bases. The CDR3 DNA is TGTGCCAGTAGTGACCGGACAGGGCGGGCCTACGAGCAGTACTTC. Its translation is CASSDRTGRAYEQYF.

This CDR3 reads CASSTSTGTILQETQYF. CDR3 nucleotides: TGTGCCAGCAGCACAAGTACCGGGACTATCCTCCAAGAGACCCAGTACTTC. The V and J genes are TRBV5-5 and TRBJ2-5, with TRBD2 identical over 7 bases. Unmatched junction bases numbered 13, after V lost 4 bases and J lost 1 base. There are 17 residues in the CDR3. Germline CDR1 SGHKS, CDR2 YYEKEE (reference sequence).

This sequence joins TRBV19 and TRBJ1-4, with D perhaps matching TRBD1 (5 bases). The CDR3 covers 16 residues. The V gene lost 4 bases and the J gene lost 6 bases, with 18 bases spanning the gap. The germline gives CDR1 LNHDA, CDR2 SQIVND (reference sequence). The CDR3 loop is CASSTTPGLADEKLFF. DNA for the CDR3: TGTGCCAGTAGTACCACCCCAGGGTTGGCGGATGAAAAACTGTTTTTT.

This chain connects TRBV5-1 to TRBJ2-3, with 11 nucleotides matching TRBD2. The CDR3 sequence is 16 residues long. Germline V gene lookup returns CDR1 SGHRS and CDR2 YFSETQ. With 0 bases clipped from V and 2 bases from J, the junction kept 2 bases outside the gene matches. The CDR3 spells CASSLVSGRDTDTQYF. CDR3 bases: TGCGCCAGCAGCTTGGTTAGCGGGAGGGACACAGATACGCAGTATTTT.

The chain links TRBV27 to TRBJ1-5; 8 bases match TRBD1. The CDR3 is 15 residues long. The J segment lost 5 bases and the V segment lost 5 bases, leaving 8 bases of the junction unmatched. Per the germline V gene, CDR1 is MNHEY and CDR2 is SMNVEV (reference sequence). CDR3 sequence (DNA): TGTGCCAGCAGTCTCCGGACAGGGAACGATCAGCCCCAGCATTTT. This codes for CASSLRTGNDQPQHF.

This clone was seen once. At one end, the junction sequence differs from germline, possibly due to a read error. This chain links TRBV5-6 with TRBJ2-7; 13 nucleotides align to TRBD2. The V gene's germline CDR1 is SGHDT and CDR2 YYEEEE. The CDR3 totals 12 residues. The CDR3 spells CASSELAGGPFF. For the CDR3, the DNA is TGTGCCAGCAGCGAACTAGCGGGAGGGCCCTTTTTC.

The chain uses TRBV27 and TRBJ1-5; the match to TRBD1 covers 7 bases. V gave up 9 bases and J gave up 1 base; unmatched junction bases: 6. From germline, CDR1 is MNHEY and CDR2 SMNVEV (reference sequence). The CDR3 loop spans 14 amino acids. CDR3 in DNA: TGTGCCAGTTCGGCCAGGGGGAGCAATCAGCCCCAGCATTTT. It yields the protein CASSARGSNQPQHF.

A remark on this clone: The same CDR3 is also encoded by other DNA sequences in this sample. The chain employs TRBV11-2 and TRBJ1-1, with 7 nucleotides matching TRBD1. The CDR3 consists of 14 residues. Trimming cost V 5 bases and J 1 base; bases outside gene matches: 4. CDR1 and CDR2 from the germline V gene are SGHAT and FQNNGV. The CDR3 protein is CASSPDRANTEAFF. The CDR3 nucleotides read TGTGCCAGCAGCCCTGACAGGGCGAACACTGAAGCTTTCTTT.

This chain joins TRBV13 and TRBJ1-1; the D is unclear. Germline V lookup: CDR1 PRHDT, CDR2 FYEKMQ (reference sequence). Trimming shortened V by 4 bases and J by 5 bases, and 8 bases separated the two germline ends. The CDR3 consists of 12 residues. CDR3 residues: CASSSEGTEAFF. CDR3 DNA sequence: TGTGCCAGCAGCTCGGAGGGTACTGAAGCTTTCTTT. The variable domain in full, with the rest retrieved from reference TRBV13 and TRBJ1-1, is AAGVIQSPRHLIKEKRETATLKCYPIPRHDTVYWYQQGPGQDPQFLISFYEKMQSDKGSIPDRFSAQQFSDYHSELNMSSLELGDSALYFCASSSEGTEAFFGQGTRLTVV.

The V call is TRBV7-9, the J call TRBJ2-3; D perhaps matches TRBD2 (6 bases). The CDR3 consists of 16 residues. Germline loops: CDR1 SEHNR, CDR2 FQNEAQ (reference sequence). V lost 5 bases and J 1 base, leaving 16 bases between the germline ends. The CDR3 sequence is CASSPAGWEGTDTQYF. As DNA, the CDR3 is TGTGCCAGCAGCCCAGCTGGGTGGGAGGGCACAGATACGCAGTATTTT. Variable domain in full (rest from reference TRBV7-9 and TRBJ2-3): DTGVSQNPRHKITKRGQNVTFRCDPISEHNRLYWYRQTLGQGPEFLTYFQNEAQLEKSRLLSDRFSAERPKGSFSTLEIQRTEQGDSAMYLCASSPAGWEGTDTQYFGPGTRLTVL.

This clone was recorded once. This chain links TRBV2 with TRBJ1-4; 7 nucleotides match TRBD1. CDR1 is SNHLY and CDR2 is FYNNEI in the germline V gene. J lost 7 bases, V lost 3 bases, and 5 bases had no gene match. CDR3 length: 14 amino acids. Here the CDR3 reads CASSEGQRVEKLFF. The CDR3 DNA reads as TGTGCCAGCAGTGAGGGACAGAGAGTTGAAAAACTGTTTTTT. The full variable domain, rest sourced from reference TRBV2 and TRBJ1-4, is EPEVTQTPSHQVTQMGQEVILRCVPISNHLYFYWYRQILGQKVEFLVSFYNNEISEKSEIFDDQFSVERPDGSNFTLKIRSTKLEDSAMYFCASSEGQRVEKLFFGSGTQLSVL.

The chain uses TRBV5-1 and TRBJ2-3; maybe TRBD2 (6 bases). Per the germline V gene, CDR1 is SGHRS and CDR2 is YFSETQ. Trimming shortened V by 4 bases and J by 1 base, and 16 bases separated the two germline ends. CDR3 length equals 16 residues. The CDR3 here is CASSPSPRDRTDTQYF. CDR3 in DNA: TGCGCCAGCAGCCCCAGTCCGCGGGATCGCACAGATACGCAGTATTTT.

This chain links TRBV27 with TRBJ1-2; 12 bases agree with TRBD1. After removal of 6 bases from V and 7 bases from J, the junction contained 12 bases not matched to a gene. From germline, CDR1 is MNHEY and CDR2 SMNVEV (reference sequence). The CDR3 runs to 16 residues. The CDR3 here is CASRLGTGGASGGYTF. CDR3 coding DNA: TGTGCCAGCAGATTAGGGACAGGGGGCGCTTCGGGTGGCTACACCTTC.

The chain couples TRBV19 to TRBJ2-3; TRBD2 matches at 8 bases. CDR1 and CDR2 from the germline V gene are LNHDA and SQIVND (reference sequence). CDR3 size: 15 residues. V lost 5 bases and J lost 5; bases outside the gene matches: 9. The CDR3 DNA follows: TGTGCCAGTAGTTCGGAGCGGGAGCTGATAGATACGCAGTATTTT. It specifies CASSSERELIDTQYF.

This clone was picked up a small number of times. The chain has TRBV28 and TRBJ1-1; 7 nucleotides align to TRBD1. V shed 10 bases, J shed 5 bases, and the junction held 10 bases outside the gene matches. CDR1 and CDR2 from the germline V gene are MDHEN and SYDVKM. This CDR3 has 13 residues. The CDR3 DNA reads TGTGCCATCCAGACAGGGTGGGAGACTGAAGCTTTCTTT. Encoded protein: CAIQTGWETEAFF.

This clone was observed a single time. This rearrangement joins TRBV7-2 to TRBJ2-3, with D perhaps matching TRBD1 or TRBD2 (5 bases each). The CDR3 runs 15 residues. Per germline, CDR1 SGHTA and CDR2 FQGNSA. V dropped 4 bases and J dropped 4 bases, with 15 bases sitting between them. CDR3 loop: CASSSRGRVADTQYF. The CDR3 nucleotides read TGTGCCAGCAGCTCCCGGGGCAGGGTCGCAGATACGCAGTATTTT.

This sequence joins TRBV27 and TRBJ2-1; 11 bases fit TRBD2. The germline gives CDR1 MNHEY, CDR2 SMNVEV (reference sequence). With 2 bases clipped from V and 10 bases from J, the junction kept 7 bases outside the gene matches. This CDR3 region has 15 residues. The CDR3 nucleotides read TGTGCCAGCAGTTTAATAGCGGGAGGGCCTCGCGAGCAGTTCTTC. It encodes CASSLIAGGPREQFF.

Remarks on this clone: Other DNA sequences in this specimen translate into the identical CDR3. The CDR3 sequence: CASSYHLGRADDGYTF. CDR3 sequence (DNA): TGTGCCAGCAGTTACCACCTGGGGAGAGCCGATGACGGCTACACCTTC. This rearrangement joins TRBV6-5 to TRBJ1-2, with D unresolved. In germline, CDR1 is MNHEY, CDR2 SVGAGI. This CDR3 spans 16 amino acids. V was shortened by 2 bases and J by 8 bases, with 21 bases between the two germline ends.

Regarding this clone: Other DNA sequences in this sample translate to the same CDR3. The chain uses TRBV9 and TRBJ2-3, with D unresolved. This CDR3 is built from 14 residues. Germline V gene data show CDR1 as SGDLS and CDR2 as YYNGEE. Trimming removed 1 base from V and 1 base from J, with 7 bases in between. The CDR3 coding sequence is TGTGCCAGCAGCGTATCTGGGGGCACAGATACGCAGTATTTT. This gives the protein CASSVSGGTDTQYF.

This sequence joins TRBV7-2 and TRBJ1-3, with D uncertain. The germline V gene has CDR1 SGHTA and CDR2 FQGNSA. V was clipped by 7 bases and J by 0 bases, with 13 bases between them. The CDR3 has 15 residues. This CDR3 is CASTSDWSSGNTIYF. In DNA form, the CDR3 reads TGTGCCAGCACCTCAGACTGGAGCTCTGGAAACACCATATATTTT. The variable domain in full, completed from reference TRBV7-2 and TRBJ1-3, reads GAGVSQSPSNKVTEKGKDVELRCDPISGHTALYWYRQSLGQGLEFLIYFQGNSAPDKSGLPSDRFSAERTGGSVSTLTIQRTQQEDSAVYLCASTSDWSSGNTIYFGEGSWLTVV.

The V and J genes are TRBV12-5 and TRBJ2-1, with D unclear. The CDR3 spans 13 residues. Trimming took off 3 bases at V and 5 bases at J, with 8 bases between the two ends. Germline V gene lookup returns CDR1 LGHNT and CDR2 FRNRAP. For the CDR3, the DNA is TGTGCTAGTGGTTTTGCCAACCACAATGAGCAGTTCTTC. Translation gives CASGFANHNEQFF.

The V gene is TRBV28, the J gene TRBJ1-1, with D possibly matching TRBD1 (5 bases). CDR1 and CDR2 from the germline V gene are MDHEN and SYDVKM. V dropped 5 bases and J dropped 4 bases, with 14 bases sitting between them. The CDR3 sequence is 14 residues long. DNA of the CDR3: TGTGCCAGCAGTCCCCGTGGGGGAACCACTGAAGCTTTCTTT. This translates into CASSPRGGTTEAFF.